Described below is a single TCR beta chain sequence and its context. Its cognate antigen is unknown. These data come from a study of chemoradiotherapy in HPV16-positive cancers. About the study: Candidate HPV-specific T-cell clones and common TCR motifs came from functional assays in two HPV16-positive patients. Findings and caveats of the study: HPV-specific T cells were functionally defined from only a couple of HPV16-positive patients.

Trimming cost V 0 bases and J 4 bases; bases outside gene matches: 10. Germline CDR1 and CDR2: GTSNPN and SVGIG (reference sequence). This CDR3 is built from 18 residues. Libraries were prepared by immunoSEQ multiplex PCR; TCRdb keeps only in-frame clonotypes and omits some of them. The sample comprises about 15,000 clones, around 79% of which are singletons, and roughly a tenth rests with the top ten. Over chemoradiotherapy, repertoires were sampled more than once. The receptor's source is a human donor with HPV-associated anogenital cancer. V and J are TRBV30 and TRBJ2-3, with TRBD2 matching 13 bases. This material was obtained from a patient who underwent chemoradiotherapy. The CDR3 DNA follows: TGTGCCTGGAGTGTTGGACTAGCGGGAGAAACTAGCGCAGATACGCAGTATTTT. This sequence encodes CAWSVGLAGETSADTQYF.